Sequencing of this TCR beta chain was carried out in a study of T cell repertoires in cytomegalovirus infection. TCRdb ran MiXCR on the reads and lists one entry per CDR3 protein. This table has fewer than 30,000 distinct CDR3 sequences, approximately 22% appearing once. Points from the study as a whole: Summed public TCR beta family frequency identified CMV carriers bearing the relevant HLA.

About this clonotype itself: Its specificity is unknown.

This CDR3 has 13 amino acids. In germline, CDR1 is SGHTA, CDR2 FQGNSA. The V gene lost 1 base and the J gene lost 3 bases, with 5 bases spanning the gap. The chain combines TRBV7-2 with TRBJ2-3; weak D call: TRBD2 (5 bases). The sequence was obtained from a human donor in good health (CMV status not recorded). Some clones in this sample may be carry-over from other donors' samples. The specimen comprised CD8+ T cells from cultured PBMCs, sampled from culture after CMV antigen stimulation. Written as DNA, the CDR3 is TGTGCCAGCAGCTTAGGCGGGACAGATACGCAGTATTTT. This codes for CASSLGGTDTQYF.